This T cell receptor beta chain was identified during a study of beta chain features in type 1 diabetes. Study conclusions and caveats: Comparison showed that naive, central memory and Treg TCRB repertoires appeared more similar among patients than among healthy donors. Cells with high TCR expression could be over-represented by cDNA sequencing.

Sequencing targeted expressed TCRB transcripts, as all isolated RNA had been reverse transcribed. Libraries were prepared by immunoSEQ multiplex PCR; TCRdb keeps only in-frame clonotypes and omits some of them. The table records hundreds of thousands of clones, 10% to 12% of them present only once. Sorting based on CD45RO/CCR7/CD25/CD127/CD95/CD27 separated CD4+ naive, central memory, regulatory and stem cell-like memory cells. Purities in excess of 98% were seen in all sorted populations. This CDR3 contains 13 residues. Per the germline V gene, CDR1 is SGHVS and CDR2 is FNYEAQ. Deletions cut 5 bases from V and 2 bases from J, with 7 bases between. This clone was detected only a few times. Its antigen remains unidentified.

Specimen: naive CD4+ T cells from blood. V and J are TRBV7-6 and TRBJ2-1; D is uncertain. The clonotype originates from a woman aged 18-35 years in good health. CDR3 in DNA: TGTGCCAGCAGCCCCGGCACCTACAATGAGCAGTTCTTC. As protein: CASSPGTYNEQFF.